A single sample gave rise to the 2 T cell receptor beta chains below, sequenced in a study of blood T cell repertoires in COVID-19. Method: immunoSEQ multiplex PCR; TCRdb's copy keeps in-frame clones and lacks some. The repertoire holds 160,000 or so clones, over 70% seen once, with about 5.3% in the top ten. The source material was PBMCs or T cells enriched from blood (not recorded which). The receptors were gathered from a woman in her thirties or forties with acute COVID-19.

The gene calls are TRBV19 and TRBJ2-1, with 8 positions matching TRBD2. This CDR3 is 16 amino acids long. V lost 5 bases, J lost 5 bases, and 11 bases stayed unmatched. CDR1 is LNHDA, CDR2 SQIVND, per germline (reference sequence). The CDR3 sequence: CASSERYGRANNEQFF. As DNA, the CDR3 is TGTGCCAGTAGTGAGAGGTACGGGAGGGCCAACAATGAGCAGTTCTTC. The whole variable domain, remainder taken from reference TRBV19 and TRBJ2-1, is DGGITQSPKYLFRKEGQNVTLSCEQNLNHDAMYWYRQDPGQGLRLIYYSQIVNDFQKGDIAEGYSVSREKKESFPLTVTSAQKNPTAFYLCASSERYGRANNEQFFGPGTRLTVL.

The chain links TRBV7-9 to TRBJ2-1; TRBD2 agrees at 9 bases. J was trimmed by 4 bases and V by 5 bases; bases with no gene match: 12. Germline V gene data show CDR1 as SEHNR and CDR2 as FQNEAQ (reference sequence). This CDR3 contains 17 residues. The CDR3 region is CASSGPTSGGGYNEQFF. Here the CDR3 DNA reads TGTGCCAGCAGCGGCCCGACTAGCGGAGGGGGTTACAATGAGCAGTTCTTC.